Shown below are 28 T cell receptor beta chains from a single sample sequenced in a study of T-cell reconstitution after alpha-beta-depleted transplantation in children. Preparing the TCRbeta library involved the use of unique molecular identifiers. TCRdb used MiXCR to reprocess the PCR reads, holding one entry per CDR3 protein. The sample comprises approximately 980,000 distinct CDR3 sequences, about 26% of which are singletons, and more than 25% rests with the top ten. Here the sequenced sample was PBMCs, mostly from graft donor cells, taken 360 days after TCRalphabeta/CD19-depleted stem cell transplant. The receptors stem from a boy under three years old who had a stem cell transplant for SCID, so the T cells may come from the graft donor.

Only a few counts were recorded for this clonotype. This chain links TRBV12-3 or TRBV12-4 with TRBJ2-1; 14 positions match TRBD2. The CDR3 loop spans 18 amino acids. V trimming: 3 bases; J trimming: 8 bases; junction bases outside the gene matches: 12. The CDR3 coding sequence is TGTGCCAGCAGTTTTCGACTAGCGGGGGGGCTTTCAAGGTATGAGCAGTTCTTC. Amino acid sequence: CASSFRLAGGLSRYEQFF.

This clonotype has just a few counts. The chain recombines TRBV7-2 with TRBJ2-4, with TRBD1 as a possible D gene (8 bases). The CDR3 extends over 17 amino acids. V was shortened by 7 bases and J by 4 bases, with 23 bases between the two germline ends. CDR1 is SGHTA, CDR2 FQGNSA, per germline. This CDR3 is CASTPAQGEGKKNIQYF. The CDR3 coding sequence is TGTGCCAGCACCCCAGCACAGGGGGAGGGCAAAAAAAACATTCAGTACTTC.

The chain joins TRBV28 to TRBJ2-4; tentatively, D is TRBD2 (5 bases). The V end lost 2 bases, the J end lost 6 bases, and 14 bases lay between the germline ends. Germline V gene data show CDR1 as MDHEN and CDR2 as SYDVKM. This CDR3 region has 15 residues. In nucleotides, the CDR3 is TGTGCCAGCAGTTTAATCGGGATGCGGGTAAACATTCAGTACTTC. This encodes CASSLIGMRVNIQYF.

V is TRBV15 and J is TRBJ1-5, with 7 bases lining up with TRBD1. CDR1 and CDR2 from the germline V gene are LNHNV and YYDKDF (reference sequence). This CDR3 is built from 14 residues. After removal of 5 bases from V and 4 bases from J, the junction contained 5 bases not matched to a gene. CDR3 sequence reads: CATSGDRENQPQHF. The CDR3 DNA sequence: TGTGCCACCAGCGGCGACAGGGAAAATCAGCCCCAGCATTTT.

This sequence joins TRBV29-1 and TRBJ1-2; 7 bases are a match to TRBD1. Germline V gene lookup returns CDR1 SQVTM and CDR2 ANQGSEA. CDR3 length: 13 residues. Trimming took 6 bases from V and 4 from J; bases not matched to a gene: 8. The CDR3 loop reads CSVPDRVAYGYTF. The CDR3 nucleotides are TGCAGCGTCCCCGACAGGGTAGCCTATGGCTACACCTTC. The full variable domain, in which reference TRBV29-1 and TRBJ1-2 provide the parts outside the CDR3, is SAVISQKPSRDICQRGTSLTIQCQVDSQVTMMFWYRQQPGQSLTLIATANQGSEATYESGFVIDKFPISRPNLTFSTLTVSNMSPEDSSIYLCSVPDRVAYGYTFGSGTRLTVV.

Ten or more counts support this clonotype. Here the CDR3 DNA reads TGTGCCAGCAGCCCGGACAGGGCATACAATGAGCAGTTCTTC. Translation gives CASSPDRAYNEQFF. The chain couples TRBV6-1 to TRBJ2-1; 8 positions agree with TRBD1. J lost 4 bases, V lost 6 bases, and 5 bases had no gene match. Germline CDR1 MNHNS, CDR2 SASEGT. The CDR3 spans 14 residues.

V and J are TRBV5-1 and TRBJ2-5; D gene unclear. V was pared by 1 base and J by 2 bases, with 9 bases between. The length of the CDR3 is 14 residues. Germline V gives CDR1 SGHRS, CDR2 YFSETQ. The CDR3 spells CASSLSPVQETQYF. The CDR3 DNA reads TGCGCCAGCAGCTTGTCTCCAGTACAAGAGACCCAGTACTTC.

This clonotype appeared a few times. This chain uses TRBV5-1 with TRBJ2-7; 7 positions match TRBD1. CDR3 length equals 13 residues. Germline CDR1 and CDR2: SGHRS and YFSETQ. The J segment lost 3 bases and the V segment lost 5 bases, leaving 5 bases of the junction unmatched. CDR3 bases: TGCGCCAGCAGAACGCGACAGGGCTACGAGCAGTACTTC. This gives the protein CASRTRQGYEQYF.

The chain has TRBV29-1 and TRBJ2-3, with D perhaps TRBD2 (6 bases). V lost 0 bases and J 0 bases, leaving 10 bases between the germline ends. Germline lookup yields CDR1 SQVTM and CDR2 ANQGSEA. CDR3 length: 15 residues. The CDR3 loop reads CSVEEASASTDTQYF. CDR3 nucleotides: TGCAGCGTTGAAGAGGCTAGCGCCAGCACAGATACGCAGTATTTT.

This clonotype was counted between two and nine times. The chain is built from TRBV7-9 and TRBJ2-1; the D is unclear. The germline V gene encodes CDR1 SEHNR and CDR2 FQNEAQ (reference sequence). Trimming cost V 1 base and J 12 bases, with 13 bases left between them. The CDR3 runs 13 residues. The CDR3 DNA is TGTGCCAGCAGCTTAGGCAGGCCCCTAGGGCAGTTCTTC. Translating gives CASSLGRPLGQFF.

The chain is built from TRBV20-1 and TRBJ1-2; no clear D gene. V lost 0 bases to trimming and J lost 2 bases, with 13 bases between them. The CDR3 loop spans 15 amino acids. The germline CDR1 and CDR2 sequences are DFQATT and SNEGSKA (reference sequence). This CDR3 reads CSARDKRVANYGYTF. CDR3 bases: TGCAGTGCTAGAGATAAACGGGTGGCGAACTATGGCTACACCTTC.

This clonotype was seen more than once but under ten times. The chain carries TRBV29-1 and TRBJ2-1; 9 nucleotides line up with TRBD1. CDR1 is SQVTM, CDR2 ANQGSEA, per germline. After removal of 7 bases from V and 6 bases from J, the junction contained 4 bases not matched to a gene. The length of the CDR3 is 12 residues. CDR3 region: CSAGTGLNEQFF. The CDR3 nucleotides read TGCAGCGCCGGGACAGGGCTCAATGAGCAGTTCTTC.

The V and J genes are TRBV20-1 and TRBJ2-7, with no clear D. Germline-derived CDR1 and CDR2 are DFQATT and SNEGSKA (reference sequence). The CDR3 loop spans 14 amino acids. Between the trimmed V and J ends, which lost 4 bases and 2 bases, there was a span of 15 bases. The CDR3 region is CSAKSRRGPYEQYF. The CDR3 region has the DNA TGCAGTGCTAAGTCAAGGAGAGGCCCCTACGAGCAGTACTTC.

The chain links TRBV10-3 to TRBJ2-5, with TRBD1 as a possible D gene (6 bases). V was trimmed by 2 bases and J by 1 base, leaving 11 bases between them. This CDR3 contains 15 residues. Germline V CDR1 and CDR2: ENHRY, SYGVKD. The CDR3 is CAISETGQSQETQYF. The CDR3 nucleotides read TGTGCCATCAGTGAGACCGGACAGAGCCAAGAGACCCAGTACTTC.

This sequence joins TRBV3-1 and TRBJ2-1; TRBD2 matches at 12 bases. Germline trimming cut 5 bases from V and 7 bases from J; bases unmatched to any gene: 6. The CDR3 contains 15 residues. Germline CDR1 is LGHDT and CDR2 is YNNKEL (reference sequence). The CDR3 nucleotides read TGTGCCAGCAGCATCCTAGCGGGGGGGTCTAATGAGCAGTTCTTC. It translates to CASSILAGGSNEQFF.

The chain recombines TRBV5-1 with TRBJ1-5; no clear D gene. Germline CDR1 reads SGHRS; CDR2 reads YFSETQ. This CDR3 spans 14 amino acids. The V and J ends lost 0 bases and 6 bases respectively, with 10 bases between them. The CDR3 DNA is TGCGCCAGCAGCTTGGGCAGTTTGGGTCAGCCCCAGCATTTT. The encoded protein is CASSLGSLGQPQHF.

This clonotype has more than one count but fewer than ten. The chain has TRBV5-1 and TRBJ1-1; 10 nucleotides align to TRBD1. Germline V gene lookup returns CDR1 SGHRS and CDR2 YFSETQ. CDR3 length: 15 residues. V gave up 4 bases and J gave up 3 bases; unmatched junction bases: 6. In DNA, the CDR3 is TGCGCCAGCAGCAACCACGGGACAGGGGACACTGAAGCTTTCTTT. This sequence encodes CASSNHGTGDTEAFF.

This clonotype was seen a few times. This chain uses TRBV5-1 with TRBJ2-1; D may be TRBD2 (6 bases). CDR3 length equals 14 residues. V was clipped by 2 bases and J by 6 bases, with 12 bases between them. CDR1 SGHRS and CDR2 YFSETQ come from the germline V gene. CDR3 DNA: TGCGCCAGCAGCTTAGCTGGTAGCGGCAATGAGCAGTTCTTC. Its protein is CASSLAGSGNEQFF.

The chain carries TRBV6-2 or TRBV6-3 and TRBJ2-4; possibly TRBD2 for D (5 bases). The V gene lost 2 bases and the J gene lost 8 bases, with 16 bases spanning the gap. This CDR3 spans 15 amino acids. Germline V gives CDR1 MNHEY, CDR2 SVGEGT. DNA for the CDR3: TGTGCCAGCAGTTACGAACGACTAAAGACGGACATTCAGTACTTC. Encoded protein: CASSYERLKTDIQYF.

The rearrangement links TRBV4-2 to TRBJ2-7, with no clear D. Germline lookup yields CDR1 LGHNA and CDR2 YNFKEQ. Trimming stripped 1 base from V and 3 bases from J, with 13 bases between. The CDR3 has 15 amino acids. CDR3 nucleotides: TGTGCCAGCAGCCAAGTAGGAGCCTACGACTACGAGCAGTACTTC. Protein product: CASSQVGAYDYEQYF.

The chain is built from TRBV2 and TRBJ2-1; 8 bases are shared with TRBD2. This CDR3 spans 15 amino acids. CDR1 and CDR2 from the germline V gene are SNHLY and FYNNEI. V gave up 6 bases and J gave up 7 bases; unmatched junction bases: 11. CDR3 region: CASRGTRNFGNEQFF. Written as DNA, the CDR3 is TGTGCCAGCAGGGGGACTAGAAACTTTGGTAATGAGCAGTTCTTC.

The sample holds a few counts of this clonotype. This chain joins TRBV7-2 and TRBJ2-3, with 15 bases matching TRBD2. The CDR3 consists of 16 residues. CDR1 is SGHTA, CDR2 FQGNSA, per germline. J lost 6 bases, V lost 7 bases, and 8 bases had no gene match. CDR3 amino acids: CASTVTGTSGGDTQYF. Here the CDR3 DNA reads TGTGCCAGCACCGTAACCGGGACTAGCGGGGGGGATACGCAGTATTTT.

The chain combines TRBV5-1 with TRBJ2-1, with TRBD1 matching 8 bases. The CDR3 totals 14 residues. Germline CDR1 SGHRS, CDR2 YFSETQ. The V segment lost 4 bases and the J segment 7 bases; nucleotides outside the gene matches: 7. Here the CDR3 reads CASSTDRGQNEQFF. The CDR3 DNA reads as TGCGCCAGCAGCACAGACAGGGGACAGAATGAGCAGTTCTTC.

A single count supports this clonotype. The chain couples TRBV7-7 to TRBJ1-4; D is uncertain. Germline assignment: CDR1 SSHAT and CDR2 FNYEAQ (reference sequence). The length of the CDR3 is 15 residues. V dropped 1 base and J dropped 8 bases, with 14 bases sitting between them. The CDR3 loop reads CASSLGPGLGEKLFF. Written as DNA, the CDR3 is TGTGCCAGCAGCTTAGGGCCGGGCCTGGGGGAAAAACTGTTTTTT.

This clonotype was observed at least ten times. The chain recombines TRBV12-3 or TRBV12-4 with TRBJ2-5; D is ambiguous. V lost 6 bases and J lost 9, with 8 bases in between. The CDR3 runs to 10 residues. CDR3 DNA: TGTGCCAGCAGCCTGACCTCCCAGTACTTC. Protein sequence: CASSLTSQYF.

This clonotype was recorded at least ten times. The J gene is TRBJ2-5, the V gene TRBV5-1; D ambiguous. Germline-derived CDR1 and CDR2 are SGHRS and YFSETQ. This CDR3 contains 12 residues. V lost 0 bases to trimming and J lost 0 bases, with 0 bases between them. CDR3 sequence (DNA): TGCGCCAGCAGCTTGGACCAAGAGACCCAGTACTTC. It yields the protein CASSLDQETQYF.

This clonotype was counted between two and nine times. The chain couples TRBV20-1 to TRBJ2-1, with TRBD2 matching 10 bases. Per the germline V gene, CDR1 is DFQATT and CDR2 is SNEGSKA (reference sequence). The ends lost 3 bases at V and 3 bases at J; junction bases unmatched: 8. The CDR3 loop spans 16 amino acids. The CDR3 loop reads CSARKASGGYYNEQFF. The CDR3 DNA is TGCAGTGCTAGGAAGGCTAGCGGGGGATACTACAATGAGCAGTTCTTC.

This clonotype turned up a few times. This rearrangement joins TRBV29-1 to TRBJ1-2, with a tentative D call TRBD1 (6 bases). V lost 6 bases and J 3 bases, leaving 20 bases between the germline ends. Germline V gives CDR1 SQVTM, CDR2 ANQGSEA. The CDR3 spans 15 residues. CDR3 protein: CSVPTPTGGDYGYTF. The DNA for the CDR3 is TGCAGCGTACCAACCCCGACAGGTGGTGACTATGGCTACACCTTC. The variable domain in full, completed from reference TRBV29-1 and TRBJ1-2, reads SAVISQKPSRDICQRGTSLTIQCQVDSQVTMMFWYRQQPGQSLTLIATANQGSEATYESGFVIDKFPISRPNLTFSTLTVSNMSPEDSSIYLCSVPTPTGGDYGYTFGSGTRLTVV.